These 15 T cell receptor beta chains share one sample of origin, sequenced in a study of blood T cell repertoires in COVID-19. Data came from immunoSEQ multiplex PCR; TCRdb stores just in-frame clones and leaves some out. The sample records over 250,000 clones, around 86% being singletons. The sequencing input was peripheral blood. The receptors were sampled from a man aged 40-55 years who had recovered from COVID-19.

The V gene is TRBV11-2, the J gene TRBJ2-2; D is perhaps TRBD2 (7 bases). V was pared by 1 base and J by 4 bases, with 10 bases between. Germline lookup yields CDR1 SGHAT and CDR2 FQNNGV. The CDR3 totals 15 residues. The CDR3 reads CASSLVRGGTGELFF. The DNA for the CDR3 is TGTGCCAGCAGCTTAGTAAGGGGGGGCACCGGGGAGCTGTTTTTT.

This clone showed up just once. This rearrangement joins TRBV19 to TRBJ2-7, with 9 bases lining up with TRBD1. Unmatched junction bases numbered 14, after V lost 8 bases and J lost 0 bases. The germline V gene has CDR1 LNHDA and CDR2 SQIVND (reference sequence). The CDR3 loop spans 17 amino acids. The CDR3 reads CASSRDRVAWGSYEQYF. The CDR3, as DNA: TGTGCCAGTTCTCGGGACAGGGTTGCGTGGGGCTCCTACGAGCAGTACTTC.

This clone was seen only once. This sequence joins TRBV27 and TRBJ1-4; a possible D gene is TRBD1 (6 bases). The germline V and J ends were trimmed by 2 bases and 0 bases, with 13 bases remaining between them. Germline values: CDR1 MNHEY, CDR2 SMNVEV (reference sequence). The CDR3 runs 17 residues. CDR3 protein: CASSLMRGGATNEKLFF. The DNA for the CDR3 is TGTGCCAGCAGTTTAATGCGCGGGGGCGCAACTAATGAAAAACTGTTTTTT.

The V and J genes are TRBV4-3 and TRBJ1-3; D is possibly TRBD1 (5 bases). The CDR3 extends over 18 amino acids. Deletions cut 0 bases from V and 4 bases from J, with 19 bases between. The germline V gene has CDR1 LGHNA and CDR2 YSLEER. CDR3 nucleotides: TGCGCCAGCAGCCAAGATGAGGGCGGGGGACTGGGCGGAAACACCATATATTTT. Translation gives CASSQDEGGGLGGNTIYF.

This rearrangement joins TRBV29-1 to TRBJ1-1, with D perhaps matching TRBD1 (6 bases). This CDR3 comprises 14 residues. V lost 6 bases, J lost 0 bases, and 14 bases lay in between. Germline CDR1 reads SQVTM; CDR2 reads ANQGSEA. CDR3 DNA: TGCAGCGTAAAACAGGGTACAATGAACACTGAAGCTTTCTTT. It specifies CSVKQGTMNTEAFF.

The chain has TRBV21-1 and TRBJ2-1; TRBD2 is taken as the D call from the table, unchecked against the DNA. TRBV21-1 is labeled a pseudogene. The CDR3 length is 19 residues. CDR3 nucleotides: TGTGCCAGCAGCAAAGCCTTCCTAGCGGGAGGAGCCGAGAGCAATGAGCAGTTCTTC. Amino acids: CASSKAFLAGGAESNEQFF.

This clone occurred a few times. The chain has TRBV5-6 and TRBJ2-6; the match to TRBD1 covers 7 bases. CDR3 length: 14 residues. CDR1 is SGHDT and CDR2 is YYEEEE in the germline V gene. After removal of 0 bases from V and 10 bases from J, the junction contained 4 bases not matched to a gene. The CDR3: CASSLVSTGNVLTF. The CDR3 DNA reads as TGTGCCAGCAGCTTGGTATCGACAGGGAACGTCCTGACTTTC.

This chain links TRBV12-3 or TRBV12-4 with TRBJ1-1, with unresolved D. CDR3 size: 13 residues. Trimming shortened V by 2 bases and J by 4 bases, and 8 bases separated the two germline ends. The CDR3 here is CASSLKLGTEAFF. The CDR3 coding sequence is TGTGCCAGCAGTTTAAAGCTCGGCACTGAAGCTTTCTTT.

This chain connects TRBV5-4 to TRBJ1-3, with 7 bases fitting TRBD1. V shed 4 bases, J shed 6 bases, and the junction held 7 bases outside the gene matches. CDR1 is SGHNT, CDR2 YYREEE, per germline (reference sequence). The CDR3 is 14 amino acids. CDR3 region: CASSPGDSVNTIYF. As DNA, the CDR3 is TGTGCCAGCAGCCCCGGGGACAGCGTAAACACCATATATTTT.

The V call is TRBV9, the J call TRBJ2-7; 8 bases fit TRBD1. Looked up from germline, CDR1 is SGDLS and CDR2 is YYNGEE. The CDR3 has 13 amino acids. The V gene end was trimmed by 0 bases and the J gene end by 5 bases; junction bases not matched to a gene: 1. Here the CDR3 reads CASSVGTGNEQYF. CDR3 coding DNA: TGTGCCAGCAGCGTAGGGACAGGGAACGAGCAGTACTTC.

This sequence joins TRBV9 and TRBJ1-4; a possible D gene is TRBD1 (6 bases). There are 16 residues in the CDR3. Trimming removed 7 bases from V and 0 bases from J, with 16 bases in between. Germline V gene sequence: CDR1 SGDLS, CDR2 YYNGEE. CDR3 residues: CASGGGTLATNEKLFF. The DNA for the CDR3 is TGTGCCAGCGGCGGGGGGACACTCGCAACTAATGAAAAACTGTTTTTT.

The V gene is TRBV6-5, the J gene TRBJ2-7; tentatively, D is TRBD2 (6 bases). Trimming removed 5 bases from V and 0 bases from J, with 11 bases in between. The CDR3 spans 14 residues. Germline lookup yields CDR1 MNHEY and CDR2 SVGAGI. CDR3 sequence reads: CASSLGGPSYEQYF. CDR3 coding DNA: TGTGCCAGCAGTCTGGGGGGACCCTCCTACGAGCAGTACTTC.

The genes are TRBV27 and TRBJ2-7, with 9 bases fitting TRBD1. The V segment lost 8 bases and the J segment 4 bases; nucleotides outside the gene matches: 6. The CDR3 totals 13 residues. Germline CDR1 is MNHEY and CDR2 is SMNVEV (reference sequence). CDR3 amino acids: CASGTGRSYEQYF. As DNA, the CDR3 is TGTGCCAGCGGGACAGGGCGGTCGTACGAGCAGTACTTC.

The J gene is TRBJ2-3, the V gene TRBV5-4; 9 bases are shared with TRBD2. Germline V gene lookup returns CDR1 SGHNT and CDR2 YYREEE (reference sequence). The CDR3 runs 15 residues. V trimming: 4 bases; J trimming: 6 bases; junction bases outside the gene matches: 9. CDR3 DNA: TGTGCCAGCAGCCGGGCGGGGGGGCCCAGTGATACGCAGTATTTT. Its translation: CASSRAGGPSDTQYF.

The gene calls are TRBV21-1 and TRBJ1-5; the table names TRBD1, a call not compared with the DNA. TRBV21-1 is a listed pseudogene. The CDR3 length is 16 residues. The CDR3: CASSGTAPYSNQPQHF. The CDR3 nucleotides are TGTGCCAGCAGCGGGACAGCGCCTTATAGCAATCAGCCCCAGCATTTT.